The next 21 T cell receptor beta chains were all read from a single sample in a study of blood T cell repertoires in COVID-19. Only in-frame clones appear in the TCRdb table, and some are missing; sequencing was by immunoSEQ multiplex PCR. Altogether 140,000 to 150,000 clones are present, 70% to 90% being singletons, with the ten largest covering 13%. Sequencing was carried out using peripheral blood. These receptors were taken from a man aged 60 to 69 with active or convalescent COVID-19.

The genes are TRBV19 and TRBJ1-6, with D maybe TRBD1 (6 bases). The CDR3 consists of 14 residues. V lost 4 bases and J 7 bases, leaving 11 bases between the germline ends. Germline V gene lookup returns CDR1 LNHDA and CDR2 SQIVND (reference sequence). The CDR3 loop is CASSTLGQNSPLHF. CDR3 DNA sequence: TGTGCCAGTAGTACCCTCGGACAGAATTCACCCCTCCACTTT.

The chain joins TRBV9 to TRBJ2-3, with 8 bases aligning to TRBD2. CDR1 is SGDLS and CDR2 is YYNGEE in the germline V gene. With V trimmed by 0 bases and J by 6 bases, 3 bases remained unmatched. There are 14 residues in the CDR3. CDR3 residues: CASSVGSGADTQYF. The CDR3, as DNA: TGTGCCAGCAGCGTAGGTAGCGGGGCCGATACGCAGTATTTT. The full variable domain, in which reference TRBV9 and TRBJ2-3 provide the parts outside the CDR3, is DSGVTQTPKHLITATGQRVTLRCSPRSGDLSVYWYQQSLDQGLQFLIQYYNGEERAKGNILERFSAQQFPDLHSELNLSSLELGDSALYFCASSVGSGADTQYFGPGTRLTVL.

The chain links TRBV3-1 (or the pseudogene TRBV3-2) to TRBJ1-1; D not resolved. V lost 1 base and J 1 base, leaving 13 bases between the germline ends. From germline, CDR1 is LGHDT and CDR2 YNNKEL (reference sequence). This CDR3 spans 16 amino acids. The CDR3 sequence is CASSQAVTPSNTEAFF. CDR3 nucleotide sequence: TGTGCCAGCAGCCAAGCGGTTACCCCCTCGAACACTGAAGCTTTCTTT.

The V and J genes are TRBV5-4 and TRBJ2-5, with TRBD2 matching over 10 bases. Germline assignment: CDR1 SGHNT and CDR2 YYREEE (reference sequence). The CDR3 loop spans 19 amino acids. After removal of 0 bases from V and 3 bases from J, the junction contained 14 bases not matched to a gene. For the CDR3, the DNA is TGTGCCAGCAGCTTGGGGCCCCTAGCGAGCGGGAGGGGGGAAGAGACCCAGTACTTC. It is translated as CASSLGPLASGRGEETQYF.

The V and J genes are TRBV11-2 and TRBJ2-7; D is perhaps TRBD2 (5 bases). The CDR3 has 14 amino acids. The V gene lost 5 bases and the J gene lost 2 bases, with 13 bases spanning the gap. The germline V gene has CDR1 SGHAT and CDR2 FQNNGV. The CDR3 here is CASSPDPRAYEQYF. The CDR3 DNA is TGTGCCAGCAGCCCGGACCCGCGGGCCTACGAGCAGTACTTC.

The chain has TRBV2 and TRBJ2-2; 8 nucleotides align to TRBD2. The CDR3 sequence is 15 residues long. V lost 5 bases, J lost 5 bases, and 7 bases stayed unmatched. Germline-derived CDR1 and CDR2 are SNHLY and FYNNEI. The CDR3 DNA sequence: TGTGCCAGCAGTAGACTAGCGATTGGTACCGGGGAGCTGTTTTTT. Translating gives CASSRLAIGTGELFF.

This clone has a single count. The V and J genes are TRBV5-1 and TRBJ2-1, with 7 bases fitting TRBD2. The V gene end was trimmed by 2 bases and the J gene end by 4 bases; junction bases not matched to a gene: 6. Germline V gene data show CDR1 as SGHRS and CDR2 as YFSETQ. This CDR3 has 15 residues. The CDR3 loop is CASSFRTGGYNEQFF. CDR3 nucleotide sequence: TGCGCCAGCAGCTTTAGGACGGGGGGTTACAATGAGCAGTTCTTC.

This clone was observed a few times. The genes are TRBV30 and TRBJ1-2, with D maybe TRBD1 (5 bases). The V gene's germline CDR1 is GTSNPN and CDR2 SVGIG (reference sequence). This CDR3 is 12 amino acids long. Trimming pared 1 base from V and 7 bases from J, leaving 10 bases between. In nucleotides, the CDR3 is TGTGCCTGGAGTGCCAGGGTGGGTGGCTACACCTTC. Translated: CAWSARVGGYTF.

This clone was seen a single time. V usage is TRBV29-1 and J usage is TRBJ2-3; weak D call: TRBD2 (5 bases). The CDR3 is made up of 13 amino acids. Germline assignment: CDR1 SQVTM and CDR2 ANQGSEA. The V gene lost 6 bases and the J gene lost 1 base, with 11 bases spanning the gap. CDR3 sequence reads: CSVDGVGTDTQYF. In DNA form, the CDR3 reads TGCAGCGTGGACGGGGTGGGCACAGATACGCAGTATTTT.

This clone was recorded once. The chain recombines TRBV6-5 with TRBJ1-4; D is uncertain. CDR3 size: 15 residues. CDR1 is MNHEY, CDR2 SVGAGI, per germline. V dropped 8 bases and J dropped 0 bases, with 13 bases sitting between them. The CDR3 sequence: CASAPSDTTNEKLFF. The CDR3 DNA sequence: TGTGCCAGCGCCCCCTCAGACACAACTAATGAAAAACTGTTTTTT.

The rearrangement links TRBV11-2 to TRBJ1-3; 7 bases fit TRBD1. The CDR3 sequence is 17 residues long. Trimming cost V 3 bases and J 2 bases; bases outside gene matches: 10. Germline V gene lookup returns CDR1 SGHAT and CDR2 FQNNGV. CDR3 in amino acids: CASSFVAGGGAGNTIYF. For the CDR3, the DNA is TGTGCCAGCAGCTTTGTGGCAGGGGGAGGCGCTGGAAACACCATATATTTT. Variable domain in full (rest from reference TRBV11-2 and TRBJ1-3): EAGVAQSPRYKIIEKRQSVAFWCNPISGHATLYWYQQILGQGPKLLIQFQNNGVVDDSQLPKDRFSAERLKGVDSTLKIQPAKLEDSAVYLCASSFVAGGGAGNTIYFGEGSWLTVV.

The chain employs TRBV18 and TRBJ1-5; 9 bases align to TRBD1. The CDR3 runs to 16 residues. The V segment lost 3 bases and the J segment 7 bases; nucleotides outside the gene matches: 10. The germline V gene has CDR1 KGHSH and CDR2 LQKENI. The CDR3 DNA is TGTGCCAGCTCACCCATGGGGACAGGGTCTGAGCAGCCCCAGCATTTT. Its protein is CASSPMGTGSEQPQHF. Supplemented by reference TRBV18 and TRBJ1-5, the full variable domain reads NAGVMQNPRHLVRRRGQEARLRCSPMKGHSHVYWYRQLPEEGLKFMVYLQKENIIDESGMPKERFSAEFPKEGPSILRIQQVVRGDSAAYFCASSPMGTGSEQPQHFGDGTRLSIL.

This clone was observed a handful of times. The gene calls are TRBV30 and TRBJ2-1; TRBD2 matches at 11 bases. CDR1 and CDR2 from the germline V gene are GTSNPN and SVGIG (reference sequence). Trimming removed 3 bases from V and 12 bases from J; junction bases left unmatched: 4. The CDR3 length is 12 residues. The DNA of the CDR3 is TGTGCCTGGAGCCCGACTAGCGGGACGCAGTTCTTC. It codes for CAWSPTSGTQFF. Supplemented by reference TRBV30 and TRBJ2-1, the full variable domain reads SQTIHQWPATLVQPVGSPLSLECTVEGTSNPNLYWYRQAAGRGLQLLFYSVGIGQISSEVPQNLSASRPQDRQFILSSKKLLLSDSGFYLCAWSPTSGTQFFGPGTRLTVL.

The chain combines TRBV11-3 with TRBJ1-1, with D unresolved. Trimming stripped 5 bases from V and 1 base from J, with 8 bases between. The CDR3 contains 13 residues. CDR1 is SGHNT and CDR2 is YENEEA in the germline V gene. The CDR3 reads CASSVRTNTEAFF. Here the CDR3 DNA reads TGTGCCAGCAGCGTTAGAACGAACACTGAAGCTTTCTTT.

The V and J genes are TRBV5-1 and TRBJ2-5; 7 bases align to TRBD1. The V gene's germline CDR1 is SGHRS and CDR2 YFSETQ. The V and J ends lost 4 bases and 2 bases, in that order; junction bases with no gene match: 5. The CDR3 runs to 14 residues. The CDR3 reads CASSPGQAQETQYF. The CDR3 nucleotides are TGCGCCAGCAGCCCCGGACAGGCGCAAGAGACCCAGTACTTC.

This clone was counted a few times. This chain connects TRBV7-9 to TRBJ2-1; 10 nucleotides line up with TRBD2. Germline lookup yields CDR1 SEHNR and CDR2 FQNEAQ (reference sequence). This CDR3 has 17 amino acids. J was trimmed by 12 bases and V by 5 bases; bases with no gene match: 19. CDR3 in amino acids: CASSLPRLAGSPQGQFF. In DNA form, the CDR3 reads TGTGCCAGCAGCCTCCCTAGACTAGCGGGTTCTCCCCAGGGGCAGTTCTTC.

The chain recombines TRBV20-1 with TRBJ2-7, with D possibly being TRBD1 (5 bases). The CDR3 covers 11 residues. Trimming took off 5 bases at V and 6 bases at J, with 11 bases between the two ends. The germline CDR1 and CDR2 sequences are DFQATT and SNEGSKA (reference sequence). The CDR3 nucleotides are TGCAGTGCTGCCCAGGGCCTCGAGCAGTACTTC. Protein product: CSAAQGLEQYF.

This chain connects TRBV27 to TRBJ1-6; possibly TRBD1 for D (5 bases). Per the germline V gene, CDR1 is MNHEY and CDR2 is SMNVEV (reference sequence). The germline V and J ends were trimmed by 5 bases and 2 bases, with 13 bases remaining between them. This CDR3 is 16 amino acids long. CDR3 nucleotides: TGTGCCAGCAGTCCCAGGGTACAGCCCTATAATTCACCCCTCCACTTT. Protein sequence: CASSPRVQPYNSPLHF.

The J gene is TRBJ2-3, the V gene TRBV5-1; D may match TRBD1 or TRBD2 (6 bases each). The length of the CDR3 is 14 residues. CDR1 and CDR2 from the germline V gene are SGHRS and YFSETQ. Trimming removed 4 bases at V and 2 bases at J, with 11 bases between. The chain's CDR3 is CASSLGGLTDTQYF. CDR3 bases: TGCGCCAGCAGCCTGGGGGGCCTCACAGATACGCAGTATTTT.

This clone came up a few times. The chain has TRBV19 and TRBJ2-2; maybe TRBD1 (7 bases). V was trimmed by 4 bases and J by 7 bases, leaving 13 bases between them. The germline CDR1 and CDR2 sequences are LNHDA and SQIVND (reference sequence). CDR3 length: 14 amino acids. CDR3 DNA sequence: TGTGCCAGTAGTAGCCAGGGGGAGGTCGGGGAGCTGTTTTTT. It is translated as CASSSQGEVGELFF.

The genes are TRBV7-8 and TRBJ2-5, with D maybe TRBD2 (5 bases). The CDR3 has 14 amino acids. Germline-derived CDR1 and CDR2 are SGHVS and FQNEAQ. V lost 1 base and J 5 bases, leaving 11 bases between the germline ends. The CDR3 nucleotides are TGTGCCAGCAGCTTAGAAGCACTAGGGGAGACCCAGTACTTC. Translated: CASSLEALGETQYF. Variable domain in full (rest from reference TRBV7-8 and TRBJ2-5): GAGVSQSPRYKVAKRGQDVALRCDPISGHVSLFWYQQALGQGPEFLTYFQNEAQLDKSGLPSDRFFAERPEGSVSTLKIQRTQQEDSAVYLCASSLEALGETQYFGPGTRLLVL.